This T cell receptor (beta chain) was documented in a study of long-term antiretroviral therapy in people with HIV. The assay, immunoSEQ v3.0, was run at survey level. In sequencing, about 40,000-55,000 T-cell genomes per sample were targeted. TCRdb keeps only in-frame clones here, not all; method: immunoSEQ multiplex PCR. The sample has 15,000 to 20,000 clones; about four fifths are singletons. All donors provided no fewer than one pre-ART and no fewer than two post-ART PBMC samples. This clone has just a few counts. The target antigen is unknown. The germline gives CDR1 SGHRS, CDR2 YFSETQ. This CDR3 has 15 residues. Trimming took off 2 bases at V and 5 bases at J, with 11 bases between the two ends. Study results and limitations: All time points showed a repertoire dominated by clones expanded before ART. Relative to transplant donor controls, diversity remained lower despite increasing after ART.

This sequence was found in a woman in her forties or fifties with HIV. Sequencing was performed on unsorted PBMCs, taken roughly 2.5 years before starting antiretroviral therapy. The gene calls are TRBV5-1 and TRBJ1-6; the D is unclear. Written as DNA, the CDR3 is TGCGCCAGCAGCTTACAGTGGCCCAATAATTCACCCCTCCACTTT. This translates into CASSLQWPNNSPLHF.